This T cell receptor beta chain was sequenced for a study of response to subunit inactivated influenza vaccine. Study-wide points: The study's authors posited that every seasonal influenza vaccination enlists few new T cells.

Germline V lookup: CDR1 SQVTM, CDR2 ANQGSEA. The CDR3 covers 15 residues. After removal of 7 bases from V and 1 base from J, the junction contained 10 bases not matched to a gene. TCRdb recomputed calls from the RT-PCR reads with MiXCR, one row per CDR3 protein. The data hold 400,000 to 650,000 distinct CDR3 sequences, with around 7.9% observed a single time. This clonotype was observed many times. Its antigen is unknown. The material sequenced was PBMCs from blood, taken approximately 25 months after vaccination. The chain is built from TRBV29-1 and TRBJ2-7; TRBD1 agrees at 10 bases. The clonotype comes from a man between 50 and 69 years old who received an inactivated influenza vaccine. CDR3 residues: CSARSRDRGSYEQYF. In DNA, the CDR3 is TGCAGCGCCCGATCCCGGGACAGGGGTTCCTACGAGCAGTACTTC.